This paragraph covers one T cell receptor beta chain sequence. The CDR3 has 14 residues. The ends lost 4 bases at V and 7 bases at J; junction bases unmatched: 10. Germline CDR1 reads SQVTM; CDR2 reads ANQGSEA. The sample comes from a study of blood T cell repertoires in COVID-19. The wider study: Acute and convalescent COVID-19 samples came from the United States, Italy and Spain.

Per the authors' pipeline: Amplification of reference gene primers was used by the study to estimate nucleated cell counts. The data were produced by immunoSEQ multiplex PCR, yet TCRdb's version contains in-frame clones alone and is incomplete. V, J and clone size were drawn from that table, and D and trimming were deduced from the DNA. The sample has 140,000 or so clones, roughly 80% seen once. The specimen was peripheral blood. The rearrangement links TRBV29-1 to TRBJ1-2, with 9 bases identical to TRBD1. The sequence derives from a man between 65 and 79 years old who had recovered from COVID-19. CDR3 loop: CSVGGQGMLGGYTF. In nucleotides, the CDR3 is TGCAGCGTTGGAGGACAGGGGATGTTGGGTGGCTACACCTTC.